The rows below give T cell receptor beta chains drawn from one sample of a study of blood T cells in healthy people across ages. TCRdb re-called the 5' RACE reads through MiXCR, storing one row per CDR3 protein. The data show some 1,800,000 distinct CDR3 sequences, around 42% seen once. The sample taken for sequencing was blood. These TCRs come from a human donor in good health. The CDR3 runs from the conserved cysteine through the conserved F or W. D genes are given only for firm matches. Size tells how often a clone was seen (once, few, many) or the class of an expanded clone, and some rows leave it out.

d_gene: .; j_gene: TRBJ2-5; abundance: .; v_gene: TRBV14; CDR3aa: CASSLGQRATETQYF; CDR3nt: TGTGCCAGCAGCCTTGGACAGCGAGCAACGGAGACCCAGTACTTC
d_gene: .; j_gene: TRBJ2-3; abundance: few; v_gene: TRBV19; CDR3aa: CASSMLRDTQYF; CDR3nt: TGTGCCAGTAGTATGTTAAGGGATACGCAGTATTTT
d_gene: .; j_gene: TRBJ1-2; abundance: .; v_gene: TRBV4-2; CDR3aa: CASGIGGTYGYTF; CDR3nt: TGTGCCAGTGGTATAGGGGGTACCTATGGCTACACCTTC
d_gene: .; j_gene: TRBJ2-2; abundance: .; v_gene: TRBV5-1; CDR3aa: CASTSSGHTNTGELFF; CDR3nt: TGCGCCAGCACCTCCTCGGGGCACACGAACACCGGGGAGCTGTTTTTT
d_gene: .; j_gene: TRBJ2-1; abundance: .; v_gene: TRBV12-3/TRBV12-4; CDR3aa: CASGQRGGEQFF; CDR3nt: TGTGCCAGCGGCCAAAGGGGAGGTGAGCAGTTCTTC
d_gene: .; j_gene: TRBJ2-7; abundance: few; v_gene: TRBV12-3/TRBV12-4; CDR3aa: CASSLGRVPSYEQYF; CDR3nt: TGTGCCAGCAGTTTGGGTCGCGTCCCTTCCTACGAGCAGTACTTC
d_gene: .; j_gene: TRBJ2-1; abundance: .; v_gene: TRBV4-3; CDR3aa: CASSQDMRGVRTDEQFF; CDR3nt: TGCGCCAGCAGCCAAGATATGAGGGGGGTCCGGACGGATGAGCAGTTCTTC
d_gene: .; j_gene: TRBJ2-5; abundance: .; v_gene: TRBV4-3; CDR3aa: CASSQLPGDTNQETQYF; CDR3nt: TGCGCCAGCAGCCAACTCCCCGGGGACACAAACCAAGAGACCCAGTACTTC
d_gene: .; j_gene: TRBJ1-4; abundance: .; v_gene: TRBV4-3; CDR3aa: CASSRQDHEEKLFF; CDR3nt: TGCGCCAGCAGCCGACAGGATCATGAAGAAAAACTGTTTTTT
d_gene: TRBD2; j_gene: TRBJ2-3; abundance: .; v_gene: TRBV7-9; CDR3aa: CASSLSYGLATDTQYF; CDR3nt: TGTGCCAGCAGCTTATCGTATGGACTAGCGACAGATACGCAGTATTTT
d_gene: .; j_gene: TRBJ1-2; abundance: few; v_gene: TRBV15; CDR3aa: CATSRELGENYGYTF; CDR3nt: TGTGCCACCAGCAGAGAATTAGGGGAGAACTATGGCTACACCTTC
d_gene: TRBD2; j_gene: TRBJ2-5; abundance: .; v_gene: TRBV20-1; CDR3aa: CSARDGAGGPPETQYF; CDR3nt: TGCAGTGCTAGAGATGGGGCGGGGGGCCCCCCGGAGACCCAGTACTTC
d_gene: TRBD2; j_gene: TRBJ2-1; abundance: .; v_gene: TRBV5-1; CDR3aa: CASKSGGIYNEQFF; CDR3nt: TGCGCCAGCAAGTCGGGGGGAATCTACAATGAGCAGTTCTTC
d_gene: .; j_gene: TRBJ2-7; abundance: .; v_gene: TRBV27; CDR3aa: CASSSPGRSSAYEQYF; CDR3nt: TGTGCCAGCAGTTCACCTGGGCGGAGTTCCGCCTACGAGCAGTACTTC
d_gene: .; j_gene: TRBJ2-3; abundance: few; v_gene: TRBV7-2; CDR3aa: CAGSLTERTDTQYF; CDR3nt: TGTGCCGGCAGCTTAACTGAACGCACAGATACGCAGTATTTT
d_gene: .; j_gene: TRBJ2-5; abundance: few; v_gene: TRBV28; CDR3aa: CASSLAKTDTYQETQYF; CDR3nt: TGTGCCAGCAGTTTAGCTAAGACAGACACATACCAAGAGACCCAGTACTTC
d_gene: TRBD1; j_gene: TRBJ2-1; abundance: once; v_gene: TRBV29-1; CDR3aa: CSGDRGRNEQFF; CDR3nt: TGCAGCGGTGACAGGGGTCGCAATGAGCAGTTCTTC
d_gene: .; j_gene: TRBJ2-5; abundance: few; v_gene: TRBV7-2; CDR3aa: CASSLGGEASQETQYF; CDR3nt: TGTGCCAGCAGCTTAGGGGGGGAGGCAAGCCAAGAGACCCAGTACTTC
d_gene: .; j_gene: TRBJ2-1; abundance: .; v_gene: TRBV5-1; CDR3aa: CASSFELEQLAYNEQFF; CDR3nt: TGCGCCAGCAGCTTTGAATTAGAACAGTTAGCCTACAATGAGCAGTTCTTC
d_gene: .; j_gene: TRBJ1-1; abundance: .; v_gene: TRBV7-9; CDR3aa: CASSPSQLGAFF; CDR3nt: TGTGCCAGCAGCCCTAGCCAGTTGGGAGCTTTCTTT
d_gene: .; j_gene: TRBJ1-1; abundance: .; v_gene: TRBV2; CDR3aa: CASSDSLFTEAFF; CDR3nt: TGTGCCAGCAGTGACAGTCTCTTCACTGAAGCTTTCTTT
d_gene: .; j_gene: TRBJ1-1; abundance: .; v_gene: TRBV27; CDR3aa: CASSLSGVPNTEAFF; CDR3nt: TGTGCCAGCAGTTTATCGGGGGTTCCGAACACTGAAGCTTTCTTT
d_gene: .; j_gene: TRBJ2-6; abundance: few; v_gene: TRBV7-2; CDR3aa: CASSSHTTGANVLTF; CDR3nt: TGTGCCAGCAGCTCTCACACCACTGGGGCCAACGTCCTGACTTTC
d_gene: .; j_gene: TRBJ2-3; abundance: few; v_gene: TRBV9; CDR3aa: CASSVDFNGILQPDTQYF; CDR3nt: TGTGCCAGCAGCGTAGATTTTAATGGGATCCTACAACCAGATACGCAGTATTTT
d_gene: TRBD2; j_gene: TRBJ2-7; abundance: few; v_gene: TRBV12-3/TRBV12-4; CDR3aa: CASSLGFRLAAREQYF; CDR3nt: TGTGCCAGCAGTTTAGGATTCCGACTAGCGGCGAGGGAGCAGTACTTC
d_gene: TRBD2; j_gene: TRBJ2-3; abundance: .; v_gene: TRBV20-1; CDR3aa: CSASQRGSNTDTQYF; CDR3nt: TGCAGTGCTAGTCAGCGGGGGAGTAATACAGATACGCAGTATTTT